This TCR beta chain was documented in a study of cytomegalovirus exposure and HLA in healthy donors. Germline V CDR1 and CDR2: SGHTS, YDEGEE. V dropped 0 bases and J dropped 10 bases, with 17 bases sitting between them. The CDR3 has 16 amino acids. PCR used 60 Vbeta primers and 13 Jbeta primers. Sequenced by immunoSEQ multiplex PCR; TCRdb stores in-frame clones only, minus some. The sample has about 150,000 clones; approximately 74% are singletons. Turning to this clone: Antigen specificity is unknown.

The study, taken as a whole, reports: V segments that were indistinguishable, TRBV6-2 and TRBV6-3 among them, were omitted from analysis. Sequencing depth across donors, presence/absence analyses assumed, was roughly uniform. Investigators reported over 150 TCR beta chains as tied to cytomegalovirus.

What was sequenced was PBMCs. The clonotype comes from a man aged 25-40 years in good health and CMV-seronegative. V and J are TRBV5-8 and TRBJ1-6, with D maybe TRBD1 (5 bases). The CDR3 sequence is CASSLDNGAGFSPLHF. CDR3 nucleotide sequence: TGTGCCAGCAGCTTGGATAATGGGGCGGGGTTCTCACCCCTCCACTTT.